This entry is about one T cell receptor (beta chain). Antigen: not known. The sample originates from a study of T cell clonotyping in hematopoietic cell transplantation. General observations from the study: Graft donor and pretransplant recipient Inverse Simpson Index values predicted broader posttransplant TCR diversity.

V dropped 4 bases and J dropped 8; count of bases not matched to a gene: 19. This CDR3 comprises 18 residues. Germline-derived CDR1 and CDR2 are SGHRS and YFSETQ. Profiling relied on immunoSEQ multiplex PCR, and the TCRdb table lists in-frame clones only, not all of them. The data show 15,000 to 20,000 clones, nearly 95% seen once. The chain carries TRBV5-1 and TRBJ2-1, with 9 bases that match TRBD2. Input material: peripheral blood mononuclear cells. This clonotype originated in a middle-aged man in good health. Some clones in this sample may be carry-over from other donors' samples. In DNA form, the CDR3 reads TGCGCCAGCAGCGGGCGGGGACTAGCTCGGGGTGTTAAAGATGAGCAGTTCTTC. It specifies CASSGRGLARGVKDEQFF.